A single sample is the source of the 6 T cell receptor beta chains below, sequenced in a study of blood T cell repertoires in COVID-19. The assay was immunoSEQ multiplex PCR, and TCRdb's table has in-frame clones only and misses some. The top ten hold around 3.7% of the sample, which has hundreds of thousands of clones, roughly 86% seen once. The sample taken for sequencing was PBMCs or T cells enriched from blood (not recorded which). The receptors were sampled from a woman in her twenties or thirties with acute COVID-19.

The V and J genes are TRBV7-9 and TRBJ2-5; tentative D call: TRBD2 (6 bases). V was shortened by 4 bases and J by 0 bases, with 15 bases between the two germline ends. Germline V lookup: CDR1 SEHNR, CDR2 FQNEAQ (reference sequence). The CDR3 is 16 residues long. The CDR3 region is CASSSSVLANQETQYF. CDR3 nucleotides: TGTGCCAGCAGCTCGTCCGTTCTAGCGAACCAAGAGACCCAGTACTTC.

The J gene is TRBJ2-1, the V gene TRBV11-2; no clear D. This CDR3 contains 10 residues. V gave up 4 bases and J gave up 13 bases, with 8 bases separating them. Looked up from germline, CDR1 is SGHAT and CDR2 is FQNNGV. The CDR3 nucleotides are TGTGCCAGCAGCTCGGGTGGACAGTTCTTC. Amino acids: CASSSGGQFF.

The V call is TRBV6-4, the J call TRBJ1-2, with TRBD1 identical over 10 bases. Losses at the gene ends were 4 bases for V and 9 bases for J; bases not matched to a gene: 8. The CDR3 has 14 residues. Germline CDR1 and CDR2: MRHNA and SNTAGT. CDR3 nucleotides: TGTGCCAGCAGTGCGGACCGGACAGGGGGGAGCTACACCTTC. It is translated as CASSADRTGGSYTF.

The V gene is TRBV5-1, the J gene TRBJ1-5, with 9 bases identical to TRBD1. This CDR3 is built from 14 residues. Per germline, CDR1 SGHRS and CDR2 YFSETQ. The V segment lost 2 bases and the J segment 6 bases; nucleotides outside the gene matches: 3. CDR3 sequence reads: CASSFTGGSQPQHF. The CDR3 bases are TGCGCCAGCAGCTTTACAGGGGGCAGTCAGCCCCAGCATTTT.

This clone appeared once. This rearrangement joins TRBV7-8 to TRBJ1-5, with a tentative D call TRBD1 (6 bases). The CDR3 runs to 13 residues. CDR1 and CDR2 (germline): SGHVS, FQNEAQ. Trimming left V 5 bases short and J 7 bases short, with 12 bases between. This CDR3 reads CASSLRGLQPQHF. The CDR3 coding sequence is TGTGCCAGCAGCCTCAGGGGTCTACAGCCCCAGCATTTT.

The V gene is TRBV20-1, the J gene TRBJ2-7; D might be TRBD2 (5 bases). The CDR3 runs 11 residues. CDR1 is DFQATT and CDR2 is SNEGSKA in the germline V gene (reference sequence). The V end was cut by 0 bases, the J end by 10 bases, with 10 bases between. In DNA, the CDR3 is TGCAGTGCTAGAGATACTAGAGAACAGTACTTC. It specifies CSARDTREQYF.